One and the same sample provided the 10 T cell receptor beta chains below, sequenced in a study of identifying expanded T cells in peripheral blood. This table comes from immunoSEQ multiplex PCR, and its TCRdb copy is limited to in-frame clones, with some not included. Of 75,000 to 100,000 clones listed, around 89% are singletons. Sequenced sample: blood. These receptors all come from a person aged 18 to 70 in good health.

For the CDR3, the DNA is TGTGCCAGCAGTTTGGTCTACGAGCAGTACTTC. Amino acid sequence: CASSLVYEQYF. J is TRBJ2-7 and V is TRBV28; D remains ambiguous. Germline values: CDR1 MDHEN, CDR2 SYDVKM. The CDR3 sequence is 11 residues long. With 3 bases removed from V and 3 bases from J, the gap between germline ends came to 3 bases.

This rearrangement joins TRBV5-1 to TRBJ1-4, with D uncertain. Germline V gene sequence: CDR1 SGHRS, CDR2 YFSETQ. V lost 0 bases to trimming and J lost 2 bases, with 8 bases between them. The CDR3 has 15 residues. The CDR3 is CASSLDASTNEKLFF. For the CDR3, the DNA is TGCGCCAGCAGCTTGGATGCGTCGACTAATGAAAAACTGTTTTTT. The variable domain in full, completed from reference TRBV5-1 and TRBJ1-4, reads KAGVTQTPRYLIKTRGQQVTLSCSPISGHRSVSWYQQTPGQGLQFLFEYFSETQRNKGNFPGRFSGRQFSNSRSEMNVSTLELGDSALYLCASSLDASTNEKLFFGSGTQLSVL.

This clone is a singleton in its sample. V usage is TRBV25-1 and J usage is TRBJ2-3, with 7 bases identical to TRBD2. This CDR3 is 12 amino acids long. Germline V gene sequence: CDR1 MGHDK, CDR2 SYGVNS. V trimming: 2 bases; J trimming: 8 bases; junction bases outside the gene matches: 1. This CDR3 reads CASSEGRGTQYF. The DNA of the CDR3 is TGTGCCAGCAGTGAAGGGAGGGGTACGCAGTATTTT.

The rearrangement links TRBV7-2 to TRBJ2-7, with D possibly being TRBD2 (5 bases). The V gene lost 2 bases and the J gene lost 0 bases, with 11 bases spanning the gap. The CDR3 runs to 15 residues. CDR1 is SGHTA and CDR2 is FQGNSA in the germline V gene. Here the CDR3 DNA reads TGTGCCAGCAGCTTAAATAGCGCTTTCTCCTACGAGCAGTACTTC. As protein: CASSLNSAFSYEQYF.

This chain uses TRBV7-2 with TRBJ2-3; TRBD1 matches 7 bases. Germline lookup yields CDR1 SGHTA and CDR2 FQGNSA. The V gene end was trimmed by 2 bases and the J gene end by 4 bases; junction bases not matched to a gene: 0. CDR3 size: 13 residues. The CDR3 reads CASSLQGADTQYF. DNA of the CDR3: TGTGCCAGCAGCTTACAGGGGGCAGATACGCAGTATTTT.

The CDR3 DNA reads TGTGCCTGGAAGAGAGAAACTAGCACAGATACGCAGTATTTT. This encodes CAWKRETSTDTQYF. The chain employs TRBV30 and TRBJ2-3; D unresolved. Germline CDR1 GTSNPN, CDR2 SVGIG (reference sequence). The V end was cut by 4 bases, the J end by 0 bases, with 11 bases between. This CDR3 is built from 14 residues.

V is TRBV9 and J is TRBJ1-3, with no clear D. The CDR3 contains 16 residues. Looked up from germline, CDR1 is SGDLS and CDR2 is YYNGEE. Trimming left V 0 bases short and J 0 bases short, with 10 bases between. CDR3 DNA: TGTGCCAGCAGCGTAGGGCCTCTGAGCTCTGGAAACACCATATATTTT. Translation gives CASSVGPLSSGNTIYF.

Here the CDR3 reads CATDASGGSYEQYF. The CDR3 DNA reads as TGTGCCACGGATGCTAGCGGGGGGTCCTACGAGCAGTACTTC. The V call is TRBV6-6, the J call TRBJ2-7; TRBD2 aligns across 11 bases. The CDR3 spans 14 residues. The ends lost 10 bases at V and 1 base at J; junction bases unmatched: 6. Germline V gene lookup returns CDR1 MNHNY and CDR2 SVGAGI (reference sequence).

This chain uses TRBV6-5 with TRBJ1-3, with 8 bases that match TRBD1. The germline gives CDR1 MNHEY, CDR2 SVGAGI. J gave up 4 bases and V 6 bases, and 5 bases lay outside the gene matches. The CDR3 runs 14 residues. CDR3 nucleotides: TGTGCCAGCAGGACTGGACAGGGCGGAAACACCATATATTTT. Residues: CASRTGQGGNTIYF.

The J gene is TRBJ1-2, the V gene TRBV7-2; possibly TRBD1 for D (5 bases). The V gene lost 0 bases and the J gene lost 8 bases, with 10 bases spanning the gap. CDR3 size: 13 residues. Germline V gene sequence: CDR1 SGHTA, CDR2 FQGNSA. As DNA, the CDR3 is TGTGCCAGCAGCTTAGCAGGGGTGTACGGCTACACCTTC. Encoded protein: CASSLAGVYGYTF.